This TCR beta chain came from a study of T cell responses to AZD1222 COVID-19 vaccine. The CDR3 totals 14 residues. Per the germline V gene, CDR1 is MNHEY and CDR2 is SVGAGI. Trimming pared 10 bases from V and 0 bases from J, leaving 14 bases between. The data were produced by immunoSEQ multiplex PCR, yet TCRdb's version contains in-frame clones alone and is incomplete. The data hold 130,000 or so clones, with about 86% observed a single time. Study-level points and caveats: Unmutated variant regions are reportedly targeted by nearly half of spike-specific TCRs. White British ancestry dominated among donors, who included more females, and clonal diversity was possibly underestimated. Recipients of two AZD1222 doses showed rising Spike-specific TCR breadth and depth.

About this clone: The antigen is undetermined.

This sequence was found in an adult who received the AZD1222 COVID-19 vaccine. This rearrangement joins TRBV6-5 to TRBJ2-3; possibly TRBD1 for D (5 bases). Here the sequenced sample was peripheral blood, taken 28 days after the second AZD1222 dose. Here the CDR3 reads CATQRGLSTDTQYF. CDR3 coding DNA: TGTGCCACACAAAGGGGCCTGAGCACAGATACGCAGTATTTT.